These 10 T cell receptor beta chains were all obtained from the same sample, sequenced in a study of T cells in Graves' hyperthyroidism and ophthalmopathy. Amplified regions were TCR beta CDR3 sequences from RNA transcripts. In the first-round RT-PCR of the TCR CDR3, the HTBI primer set was used. TCRdb ran MiXCR on the multiplex PCR reads and lists one entry per CDR3 protein. Here the sample spans 400,000 to 600,000 distinct CDR3 sequences, 20% being singletons. The sequenced material came from blood. Receptors originate from a man between 18 and 35 years old with Graves' hyperthyroidism.

At least ten counts were recorded for this clonotype. The chain is built from TRBV12-3 or TRBV12-4 and TRBJ1-5; TRBD1 matches at 8 bases. The CDR3 consists of 16 residues. The junction had 7 bases not matched to a gene; V was cut back by 6 bases and J by 0 bases. CDR3 DNA: TGTGCCAGCAGCCCCCGGACAGGGAATAGCAATCAGCCCCAGCATTTT. This gives the protein CASSPRTGNSNQPQHF.

This clonotype was picked up many times. This chain links TRBV7-9 with TRBJ1-2; no clear D. Trimming removed 0 bases from V and 3 bases from J, with 11 bases in between. CDR1 is SEHNR and CDR2 is FQNEAQ in the germline V gene (reference sequence). The CDR3 sequence is 15 residues long. DNA for the CDR3: TGTGCCAGCAGCTTAGCCCTCCATTCAGACTATGGCTACACCTTC. Residues: CASSLALHSDYGYTF.

The table lists this clonotype with many counts. The chain has TRBV12-3 or TRBV12-4 and TRBJ2-5; 12 bases agree with TRBD2. V was pared by 4 bases and J by 1 base, with 10 bases of the junction left unmatched. The CDR3 spans 18 residues. In DNA form, the CDR3 reads TGTGCCAGCAGTTCCGGACTAGCGGGGCGACGCGCCCAAGAGACCCAGTACTTC. This translates into CASSSGLAGRRAQETQYF.

This chain joins TRBV15 and TRBJ1-6; D possibly corresponds to TRBD1 (5 bases). V was trimmed by 0 bases and J by 10 bases, leaving 22 bases between them. The CDR3 runs to 18 residues. The germline gives CDR1 LNHNV, CDR2 YYDKDF (reference sequence). CDR3 amino acids: CATSREGPGRPPGSPLHF. CDR3 in DNA: TGTGCCACCAGCAGAGAGGGACCGGGACGGCCACCGGGGTCACCCCTCCACTTT.

The genes are TRBV12-5 and TRBJ2-7, with D perhaps matching TRBD1 (6 bases). The CDR3 length is 16 residues. Germline CDR1 LGHNT, CDR2 FRNRAP. Between the trimmed V and J ends, which lost 2 bases and 2 bases, there was a span of 16 bases. The CDR3 sequence is CASGLFPSGQPYEQYF. The CDR3 DNA reads TGTGCTAGTGGTTTGTTCCCATCGGGACAACCCTACGAGCAGTACTTC.

Many counts were recorded for this clonotype. This sequence joins TRBV30 and TRBJ1-1; maybe TRBD1 (6 bases). The CDR3 is made up of 13 amino acids. Germline CDR1 and CDR2: GTSNPN and SVGIG (reference sequence). V lost 5 bases, J lost 4 bases, and 14 bases lay in between. DNA for the CDR3: TGTGCCTGGGACATGACAGGAGGCACTGAAGCTTTCTTT. Its translation is CAWDMTGGTEAFF.

This clonotype was picked up many times. The chain links TRBV20-1 to TRBJ1-2; 7 nucleotides align to TRBD1. The junction had 7 bases not matched to a gene; V was cut back by 6 bases and J by 6 bases. Germline CDR1 is DFQATT and CDR2 is SNEGSKA (reference sequence). The CDR3 is made up of 12 amino acids. This chain's CDR3 is CSATDRRNGYTF. The CDR3 coding sequence is TGCAGTGCCACGGACAGGAGAAATGGCTACACCTTC.

This clonotype has at least ten counts. The chain has TRBV14 and TRBJ2-7; D is unresolved. Per germline, CDR1 SGHDN and CDR2 FVKESK. V dropped 2 bases and J dropped 9 bases, with 17 bases sitting between them. CDR3 length equals 14 residues. As DNA, the CDR3 is TGTGCCAGCAGCCAACGCCCCTACCAGTTCGGGCAGTACTTC. It specifies CASSQRPYQFGQYF.

This clonotype was observed a few times. Germline and junction disagree at one end, which may indicate a read error. The rearrangement joins TRBV24-1 to TRBJ2-1; 9 bases agree with TRBD2. There are 14 residues in the CDR3. The germline V gene has CDR1 KGHDR and CDR2 SFDVKD. For the CDR3, the DNA is TGTGCCACCAGCGCTAGCGGGGTGAACAATGAGAAGTTCTTC. Translated: CATSASGVNNEKFF.

This clonotype has a single count. Here the CDR3 reads CASSGSATSYEQYF. The DNA for the CDR3 is TGTGCCAGCAGTGGGTCAGCGACCTCCTACGAGCAGTACTTC. V and J are TRBV6-1 and TRBJ2-7; no clear D. Germline values: CDR1 MNHNS, CDR2 SASEGT. The ends were cut back, 4 bases at V and 0 bases at J, with 10 bases in the middle. The CDR3 extends over 14 amino acids.